This TCR beta chain was captured by sequencing in a study of blood T cell repertoires in COVID-19. With 0 bases removed from V and 2 bases from J, the gap between germline ends came to 4 bases. The germline V gene has CDR1 LGHNA and CDR2 YSLEER. The CDR3 is made up of 14 amino acids. Clones were read by immunoSEQ multiplex PCR, and TCRdb kept only the in-frame ones, dropping some. The data contain about 210,000 clones, 82% of them singletons. The V and J genes are TRBV4-3 and TRBJ2-2; the D is unclear. This TCR was recovered from a woman in her 70s with COVID-19, enrolled during active disease. The sequencing input was peripheral blood. CDR3 bases: TGCGCCAGCAGCCAAGATAGAAACACCGGGGAGCTGTTTTTT. Translated, it gives CASSQDRNTGELFF.